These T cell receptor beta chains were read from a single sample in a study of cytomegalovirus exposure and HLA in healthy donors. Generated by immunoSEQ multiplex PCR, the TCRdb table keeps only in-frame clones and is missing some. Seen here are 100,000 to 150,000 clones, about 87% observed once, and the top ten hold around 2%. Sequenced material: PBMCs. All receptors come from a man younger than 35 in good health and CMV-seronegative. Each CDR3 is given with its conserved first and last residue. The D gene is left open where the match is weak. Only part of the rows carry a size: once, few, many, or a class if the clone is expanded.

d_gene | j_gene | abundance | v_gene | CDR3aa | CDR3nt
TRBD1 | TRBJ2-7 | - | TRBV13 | CASQELDRGYEQYF | TGTGCCAGCCAAGAGCTAGACAGGGGCTACGAGCAGTACTTC
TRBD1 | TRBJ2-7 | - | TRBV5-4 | CASSFPAGGGEQYF | TGTGCCAGCAGCTTCCCGGCAGGGGGCGGCGAGCAGTACTTC
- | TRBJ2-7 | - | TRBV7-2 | CASSLGVQGGEQYF | TGTGCCAGCAGCTTAGGTGTGCAGGGGGGCGAGCAGTACTTC
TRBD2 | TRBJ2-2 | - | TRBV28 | CASMQAGGFETGELFF | TGTGCCAGCATGCAAGCGGGGGGTTTTGAGACCGGGGAGCTGTTTTTT
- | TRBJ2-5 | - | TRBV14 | CASSQGVPGIPGETQYF | TGTGCCAGCAGCCAAGGTGTGCCAGGGATACCCGGTGAGACCCAGTACTTC
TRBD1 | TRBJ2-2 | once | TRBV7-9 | CASSSGQGKTGELFF | TGTGCCAGCAGCTCGGGACAGGGAAAGACCGGGGAGCTGTTTTTT
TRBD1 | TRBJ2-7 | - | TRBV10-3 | CAAGTGRNEQYF | TGTGCCGCCGGGACAGGGCGAAACGAGCAGTACTTC
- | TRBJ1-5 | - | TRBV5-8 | CASSSGGGIHQPQHF | TGTGCCAGCAGCTCCGGGGGGGGGATCCATCAGCCCCAGCATTTT
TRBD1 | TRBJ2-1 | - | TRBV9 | CASSVNGQGHNEQFF | TGTGCCAGCAGCGTAAACGGACAGGGGCACAATGAGCAGTTCTTC
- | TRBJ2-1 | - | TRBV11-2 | CASSEGTWGNEQFF | TGTGCCAGCAGCGAAGGGACATGGGGAAATGAGCAGTTCTTC
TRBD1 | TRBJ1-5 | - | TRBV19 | CASSRRQGALNNQPQHF | TGTGCCAGTAGTAGGCGACAGGGGGCTTTAAACAATCAGCCCCAGCATTTT
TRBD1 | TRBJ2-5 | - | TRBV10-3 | CAISERDRDQETQYF | TGTGCCATCAGTGAAAGGGACAGGGACCAAGAGACCCAGTACTTC
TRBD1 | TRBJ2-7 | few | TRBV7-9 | CASSPDRGSYEQYF | TGTGCCAGCAGCCCGGACAGGGGCTCCTACGAGCAGTACTTC
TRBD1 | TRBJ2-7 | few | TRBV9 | CASSARTGAAEQYF | TGTGCCAGCAGCGCCAGGACAGGGGCTGCCGAGCAGTACTTC
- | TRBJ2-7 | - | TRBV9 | CASSQSQGGYEQYF | TGTGCCAGCAGCCAAAGTCAGGGGGGCTACGAGCAGTACTTC
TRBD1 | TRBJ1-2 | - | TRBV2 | CASEKTGNYGYTF | TGTGCCAGCGAAAAGACAGGGAACTATGGCTACACCTTC
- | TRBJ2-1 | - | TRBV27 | CASREYNEQFF | TGTGCCAGCAGAGAGTACAATGAGCAGTTCTTC
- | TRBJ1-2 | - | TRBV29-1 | CSVEIGGYTF | TGCAGCGTTGAAATCGGGGGCTACACCTTC
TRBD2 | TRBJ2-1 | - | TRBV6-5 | CASSYGRENYNEQFF | TGTGCCAGCAGTTACGGGCGGGAGAACTACAATGAGCAGTTCTTC
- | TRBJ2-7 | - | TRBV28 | CASSFDQGFNEQYF | TGTGCCAGCAGTTTTGATCAGGGGTTCAACGAGCAGTACTTC
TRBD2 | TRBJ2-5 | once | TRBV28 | CASTQLAGGQETQYF | TGTGCCAGCACGCAACTAGCGGGGGGCCAAGAGACCCAGTACTTC
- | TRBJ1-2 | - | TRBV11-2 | CASSLSYRQARGYGYTF | TGTGCCAGCAGCTTATCTTATCGACAGGCTCGTGGCTATGGCTACACCTTC
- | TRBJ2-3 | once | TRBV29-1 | CSVDDREGQPYRTDTQYF | TGCAGCGTTGACGATAGGGAAGGACAGCCGTACCGCACAGATACGCAGTATTTT
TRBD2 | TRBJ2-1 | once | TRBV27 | CASRDSSGPYNEQFF | TGTGCCAGCAGGGACTCTAGCGGACCCTACAATGAGCAGTTCTTC
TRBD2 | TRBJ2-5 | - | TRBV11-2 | CASSSTGTSGETQYF | TGTGCCAGCAGCTCCACCGGGACTAGCGGAGAGACCCAGTACTTC
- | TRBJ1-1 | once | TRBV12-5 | CASGLVRSSFGTPYEAFF | TGTGCTAGTGGTTTGGTACGCTCCTCCTTCGGGACACCCTACGAAGCTTTCTTT
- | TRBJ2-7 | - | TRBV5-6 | CASHRAREQYF | TGTGCCAGCCATAGAGCTCGCGAGCAGTACTTC
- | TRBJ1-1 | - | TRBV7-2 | CASSLAGGNTEAFF | TGTGCCAGCAGCTTAGCGGGGGGGAACACTGAAGCTTTCTTT
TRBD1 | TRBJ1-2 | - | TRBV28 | CASSLLGQTYGYTF | TGTGCCAGCAGCCTGCTGGGACAGACCTATGGCTACACCTTC
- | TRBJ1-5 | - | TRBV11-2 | CASSRTVTQPQHF | TGTGCCAGCAGCCGGACAGTAACGCAGCCCCAGCATTTT
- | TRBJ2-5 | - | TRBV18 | CASSPNRDHRETQYF | TGTGCCAGCTCACCCAACAGGGATCATCGAGAGACCCAGTACTTC
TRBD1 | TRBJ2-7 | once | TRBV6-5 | CASSYSGTEFSGEQYF | TGTGCCAGCAGTTACTCCGGGACAGAGTTTTCGGGGGAGCAGTACTTC
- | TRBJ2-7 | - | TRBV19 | CASSVLTGFGEQYF | TGTGCCAGTAGTGTCCTAACGGGGTTTGGCGAGCAGTACTTC
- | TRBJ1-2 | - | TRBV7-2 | CASSAGNGYTF | TGTGCCAGCAGCGCCGGGAATGGCTACACCTTC
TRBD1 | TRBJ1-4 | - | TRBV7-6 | CASSSLGRGRAEKLFF | TGTGCCAGCAGCTCCCTTGGCAGGGGGCGGGCTGAAAAACTGTTTTTT
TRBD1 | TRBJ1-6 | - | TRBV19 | CASSIGTGGFGSPLHF | TGTGCCAGTAGTATAGGAACAGGGGGCTTCGGTTCACCCCTCCACTTT
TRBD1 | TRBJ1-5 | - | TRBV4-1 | CASSLSFGGGFNQPQHF | TGCGCCAGCAGCCTCTCATTCGGAGGGGGCTTTAATCAGCCCCAGCATTTT
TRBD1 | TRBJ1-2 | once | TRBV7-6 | CASSSRDSNYGYTF | TGTGCCAGCAGCTCTAGGGACAGTAACTATGGCTACACCTTC
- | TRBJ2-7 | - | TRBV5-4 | CASSPGPGTQSYEQYF | TGTGCCAGCAGCCCAGGACCCGGGACTCAATCCTACGAGCAGTACTTC
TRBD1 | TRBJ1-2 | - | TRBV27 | CASTRDRGSANYGYTF | TGTGCCAGCACCCGGGACAGGGGTTCAGCTAACTATGGCTACACCTTC
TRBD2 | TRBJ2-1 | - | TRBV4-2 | CASSPRLALHNEQFF | TGTGCCAGCAGCCCCCGACTAGCGCTACACAATGAGCAGTTCTTC
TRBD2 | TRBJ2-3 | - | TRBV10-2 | CASSEPVSGGLSTDTQYF | TGCGCCAGCAGTGAGCCTGTTAGCGGGGGCCTTAGCACAGATACGCAGTATTTT
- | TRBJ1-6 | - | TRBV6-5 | CASSGSRVRDSPLHF | TGTGCCAGCAGTGGGTCGCGGGTAAGGGATTCACCCCTCCACTTT
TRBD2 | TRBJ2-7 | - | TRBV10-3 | CAISLSGSYEQYF | TGTGCCATCAGTCTTAGCGGGTCCTACGAGCAGTACTTT
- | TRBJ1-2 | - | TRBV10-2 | CASSESIFTGEELYGYTF | TGCGCCAGCAGTGAGTCGATCTTTACCGGAGAAGAACTCTATGGCTACACCTTC
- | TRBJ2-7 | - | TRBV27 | CASSPAPDEQYF | TGTGCCAGCAGTCCTGCACCGGACGAGCAGTACTTC
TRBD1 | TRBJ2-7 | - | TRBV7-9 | CASSFTGGTYEQYF | TGTGCCAGCAGCTTCACAGGGGGGACCTACGAGCAGTACTTC
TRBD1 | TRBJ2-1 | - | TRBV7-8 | CASSLGTGTGDNEQFF | TGTGCCAGCAGCTTAGGTACCGGGACAGGGGACAATGAGCAGTTCTTC
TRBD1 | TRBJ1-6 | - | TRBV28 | CASLPNRGSPLHF | TGTGCCAGCTTACCTAACAGGGGTTCACCCCTCCACTTT
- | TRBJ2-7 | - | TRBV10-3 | CAISESAGDYEQYF | TGTGCCATCAGTGAGTCCGCAGGGGACTACGAGCAGTACTTC
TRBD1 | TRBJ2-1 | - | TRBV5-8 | CASSLGQGYNEQFF | TGTGCCAGCAGCTTGGGACAGGGGTACAATGAGCAGTTCTTC
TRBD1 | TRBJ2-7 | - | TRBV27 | CASSGRDRVYEQYF | TGTGCCAGCAGTGGCCGGGACAGGGTCTACGAGCAGTACTTC
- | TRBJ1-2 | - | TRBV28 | CASSLPTRQNYGYTF | TGTGCCAGCAGTTTACCAACCCGACAGAACTATGGCTACACCTTC